This T cell receptor beta chain was sequenced during a study of T cells after posttransplantation cyclophosphamide. The study, taken as a whole, reports: Skin or GI-infiltrating T cells shared few TRB sequences with blood. Donor CD8+ memory clones often dominated recipient blood repertoires at later times. Recipient CMV seropositivity and CMV reactivation strongly tracked TRB clonality.

As for this clone: The antigen is not known.

Clones were sequenced by immunoSEQ multiplex PCR, and TCRdb holds only the in-frame ones, with some missing. Of about 22,000 clones detected, roughly nine tenths appear once; the ten largest clones hold 8.2%. Methotrexate plus calcineurin inhibitor accompanied controls' myeloablative marrow transplants; sampling was 1 year later. The germline gives CDR1 MNHEY, CDR2 SMNVEV (reference sequence). V gave up 5 bases and J gave up 4 bases; unmatched junction bases: 12. The CDR3 extends over 17 amino acids. This receptor was obtained from a female patient in her forties or fifties who received an allogeneic stem cell transplant from an unrelated donor, was CMV-positive, and had chronic GVHD only. These T cells may partly come from the graft donor. This specimen was PBMCs, taken after an allogeneic stem cell transplant with a calcineurin inhibitor and methotrexate. The V call is TRBV27, the J call TRBJ1-1, with 11 bases that match TRBD1. The CDR3 bases are TGTGCCAGCAGTGCCCCCGGGACAGGGGGTCCTATCACTGAAGCTTTCTTT. This encodes CASSAPGTGGPITEAFF.